The 20 T cell receptor beta chains presented below share a single source sample, sequenced in a study of Ad26.COV2.S vaccination and SARS-CoV-2 variants. TCRdb's copy holds only in-frame clones and misses some; the assay was immunoSEQ multiplex PCR. The sample has hundreds of thousands of clones, roughly 90% seen once. Sample treatment: roughly 20 received Ad26.COV2.S at low or high dose, single or two shots; about 5 received placebo; per-sample allocation not given. After the first vaccine or placebo injection, samples were drawn on day 63. Material: peripheral blood, obtained in a trial of Ad26.COV2.S vaccine versus placebo. These receptors all come from a person aged 18 to 59 who received the Ad26.COV2.S COVID-19 vaccine or a placebo.

The chain links TRBV19 to TRBJ2-7; D ambiguous. CDR3 length: 13 amino acids. The germline gives CDR1 LNHDA, CDR2 SQIVND (reference sequence). The V end was cut by 5 bases, the J end by 7 bases, with 15 bases between. The CDR3 DNA reads as TGTGCCAGTAGTGTAGGCCGCCTTGGGGAGCAGTACTTC. Protein: CASSVGRLGEQYF.

The sample holds one count of this clone. The chain has TRBV10-3 and TRBJ1-1; D is uncertain. Germline lookup yields CDR1 ENHRY and CDR2 SYGVKD. V shed 6 bases and J shed 1 base, with 12 bases lying between them. The CDR3 runs to 14 residues. CDR3 sequence: CAISGPGGNTEAFF. The CDR3 nucleotides are TGTGCCATCAGCGGACCCGGAGGGAACACTGAAGCTTTCTTT.

The sample holds one count of this clone. V gene TRBV4-1 combines with J gene TRBJ2-3, with D maybe TRBD1 (6 bases). Trimming cost V 2 bases and J 3 bases, with 12 bases left between them. Germline V gene sequence: CDR1 MGHRA, CDR2 YSYEKL. This CDR3 spans 15 amino acids. The CDR3 bases are TGCGCCAGCAGCCAAATCGGACAGATAACAGATACGCAGTATTTT. Translated, it gives CASSQIGQITDTQYF.

This clone was counted between two and nine times. The rearrangement joins TRBV27 to TRBJ2-2; 7 nucleotides align to TRBD2. The CDR3 spans 14 residues. Germline CDR1 reads MNHEY; CDR2 reads SMNVEV (reference sequence). V shed 5 bases, J shed 1 base, and the junction held 1 base outside the gene matches. CDR3 residues: CASSERENTGELFF. Written as DNA, the CDR3 is TGTGCCAGCAGTGAGCGGGAGAACACCGGGGAGCTGTTTTTT.

The chain links TRBV27 to TRBJ1-2, with D possibly matching TRBD1 (5 bases). V gave up 5 bases and J gave up 2 bases, with 18 bases separating them. Germline V gene lookup returns CDR1 MNHEY and CDR2 SMNVEV (reference sequence). The CDR3 covers 16 residues. The CDR3 is CASSQRGTPGNYGYTF. DNA for the CDR3: TGTGCCAGCAGTCAAAGGGGAACTCCGGGGAACTATGGCTACACCTTC.

The rearrangement links TRBV5-4 to TRBJ2-7; 12 bases map to TRBD1. This CDR3 spans 15 amino acids. The ends lost 4 bases at V and 7 bases at J; junction bases unmatched: 9. CDR1 is SGHNT and CDR2 is YYREEE in the germline V gene (reference sequence). For the CDR3, the DNA is TGTGCCAGCAGCCCCCCGGGACAGGGGGCTGGGGAGCAGTACTTC. Protein: CASSPPGQGAGEQYF.

V usage is TRBV11-3 and J usage is TRBJ2-3; TRBD1 aligns across 7 bases. Germline V CDR1 and CDR2: SGHNT, YENEEA. Unmatched junction bases numbered 6, after V lost 5 bases and J lost 4 bases. The CDR3 has 14 residues. The CDR3 DNA reads as TGTGCCAGCAGCGCCCACAGGGGAGCAGATACGCAGTATTTT. Translation gives CASSAHRGADTQYF.

This clone was seen a handful of times. This sequence joins TRBV10-1 and TRBJ2-7, with 10 nucleotides matching TRBD1. Germline lookup yields CDR1 WNHNN and CDR2 SYGVQD (reference sequence). This CDR3 has 12 residues. CDR3 coding DNA: TGCGCGACGGGACAGGGGAATAGGGAGCAGTACTTC. Protein sequence: CATGQGNREQYF.

This rearrangement joins TRBV11-2 to TRBJ1-1; a weak D match, TRBD1 (5 bases). The V and J ends lost 1 base and 6 bases respectively, with 15 bases between them. Germline V gene lookup returns CDR1 SGHAT and CDR2 FQNNGV. This CDR3 has 15 residues. CDR3 bases: TGTGCCAGCAGCTTAGTAGCGTCGAAAGGGGCTGAAGCTTTCTTT. Amino acids: CASSLVASKGAEAFF. Complete variable domain (other parts from reference TRBV11-2 and TRBJ1-1): EAGVAQSPRYKIIEKRQSVAFWCNPISGHATLYWYQQILGQGPKLLIQFQNNGVVDDSQLPKDRFSAERLKGVDSTLKIQPAKLEDSAVYLCASSLVASKGAEAFFGQGTRLTVV.

This clone was seen a single time. The genes are TRBV29-1 and TRBJ1-5, with D unclear. The germline V and J ends were trimmed by 3 bases and 7 bases, with 13 bases remaining between them. The CDR3 length is 13 residues. Germline CDR1 is SQVTM and CDR2 is ANQGSEA. The CDR3 DNA reads TGCAGCGTTGAGTCTGGGATCGGACAGCCCCAGCATTTT. This codes for CSVESGIGQPQHF. The variable domain in full, with the rest retrieved from reference TRBV29-1 and TRBJ1-5, is SAVISQKPSRDICQRGTSLTIQCQVDSQVTMMFWYRQQPGQSLTLIATANQGSEATYESGFVIDKFPISRPNLTFSTLTVSNMSPEDSSIYLCSVESGIGQPQHFGDGTRLSIL.

Points on this clone: At the DNA level, this CDR3 is encoded by other sequences in the same sample as well. The chain uses TRBV2 and TRBJ2-7, with a weak D call TRBD1 (5 bases). With 6 bases removed from V and 3 bases from J, the gap between germline ends came to 9 bases. The CDR3 loop spans 12 amino acids. CDR1 is SNHLY, CDR2 FYNNEI, per germline. As DNA, the CDR3 is TGTGCCAGCAGCGAGCAGGGCTACGAGCAGTACTTC. Its translation: CASSEQGYEQYF. The full variable domain, its missing parts supplied by reference TRBV2 and TRBJ2-7, is EPEVTQTPSHQVTQMGQEVILRCVPISNHLYFYWYRQILGQKVEFLVSFYNNEISEKSEIFDDQFSVERPDGSNFTLKIRSTKLEDSAMYFCASSEQGYEQYFGPGTRLTVT.

The chain employs TRBV6-1 and TRBJ1-5, with a weak D call TRBD1 (5 bases). V lost 2 bases and J 4 bases, leaving 9 bases between the germline ends. This CDR3 contains 14 residues. CDR1 and CDR2 (germline): MNHNS, SASEGT. CDR3 nucleotide sequence: TGTGCCAGCAGTGAACAGGGTCAAAATCAGCCCCAGCATTTT. It encodes CASSEQGQNQPQHF.

The gene calls are TRBV5-1 and TRBJ2-7; 7 bases fit TRBD1. Germline-derived CDR1 and CDR2 are SGHRS and YFSETQ. The trim removed 4 bases at V and 0 bases at J, leaving 7 bases unmatched. The CDR3 runs to 15 residues. This CDR3 is CASSLNRGTSYEQYF. The CDR3 DNA reads as TGCGCCAGCAGCCTAAACAGGGGAACCTCCTACGAGCAGTACTTC. The full variable domain, with the rest looked up from reference TRBV5-1 and TRBJ2-7, is KAGVTQTPRYLIKTRGQQVTLSCSPISGHRSVSWYQQTPGQGLQFLFEYFSETQRNKGNFPGRFSGRQFSNSRSEMNVSTLELGDSALYLCASSLNRGTSYEQYFGPGTRLTVT.

The chain uses TRBV2 and TRBJ1-1; perhaps TRBD1 as D (5 bases). Germline V gene sequence: CDR1 SNHLY, CDR2 FYNNEI. The CDR3 sequence is 15 residues long. Trimming took 6 bases from V and 7 from J, leaving 21 bases between them. CDR3 sequence reads: CASRVTLGGVNEAFF. CDR3 nucleotides: TGTGCCAGCAGGGTCACTTTGGGAGGGGTGAATGAAGCTTTCTTT.

V is TRBV7-2 and J is TRBJ2-5; no clear D gene. Germline V gene sequence: CDR1 SGHTA, CDR2 FQGNSA. The CDR3 extends over 13 amino acids. Trimming cost V 4 bases and J 5 bases, with 11 bases left between them. The CDR3 region is CASSSSWSETQYF. In nucleotides, the CDR3 is TGTGCCAGCAGCTCTTCGTGGTCGGAGACCCAGTACTTC.

This clone was observed many times. The chain employs TRBV24-1 and TRBJ1-2; D ambiguous. CDR1 and CDR2 (germline): KGHDR, SFDVKD. The CDR3 runs to 14 residues. V lost 4 bases, J lost 7 bases, and 15 bases lay in between. The CDR3 region has the DNA TGTGCCACCAGTGACTCCTCATCAAGGGTTGGCTACACCTTC. It codes for CATSDSSSRVGYTF.

The rearrangement joins TRBV5-1 to TRBJ1-2, with D possibly TRBD1 on 5 matching bases. V dropped 1 base and J dropped 3 bases, with 10 bases sitting between them. CDR1 SGHRS and CDR2 YFSETQ come from the germline V gene. The CDR3 length is 14 residues. DNA of the CDR3: TGCGCCAGCAGCTTGAATTGGGACGACTATGGCTACACCTTC. This codes for CASSLNWDDYGYTF.

The chain uses TRBV7-8 and TRBJ1-2, with 8 bases lining up with TRBD1. This CDR3 contains 16 residues. CDR1 and CDR2 (germline): SGHVS, FQNEAQ. With V trimmed by 1 base and J by 10 bases, 14 bases remained unmatched. CDR3 residues: CASSLGGTGTSMDYTF. For the CDR3, the DNA is TGTGCCAGCAGCTTAGGAGGGACAGGCACTTCTATGGACTACACCTTC.

The chain joins TRBV18 to TRBJ2-1, with a tentative D call TRBD1 (6 bases). This CDR3 has 16 residues. Deletions cut 4 bases from V and 0 bases from J, with 13 bases between. CDR1 KGHSH and CDR2 LQKENI come from the germline V gene. CDR3 amino acids: CASSRGQLLSYNEQFF. The CDR3 nucleotides are TGTGCCAGCTCACGGGGGCAGCTCCTCTCCTACAATGAGCAGTTCTTC.

The chain employs TRBV10-2 and TRBJ2-5; D remains unclear. The CDR3 has 13 residues. Germline V lookup: CDR1 WSHSY, CDR2 SAAADI. Trimming removed 2 bases at V and 3 bases at J, with 7 bases between. The DNA for the CDR3 is TGCGCCAGCAGTGAGGGTGGAAAAGAGACCCAGTACTTC. Translation: CASSEGGKETQYF.